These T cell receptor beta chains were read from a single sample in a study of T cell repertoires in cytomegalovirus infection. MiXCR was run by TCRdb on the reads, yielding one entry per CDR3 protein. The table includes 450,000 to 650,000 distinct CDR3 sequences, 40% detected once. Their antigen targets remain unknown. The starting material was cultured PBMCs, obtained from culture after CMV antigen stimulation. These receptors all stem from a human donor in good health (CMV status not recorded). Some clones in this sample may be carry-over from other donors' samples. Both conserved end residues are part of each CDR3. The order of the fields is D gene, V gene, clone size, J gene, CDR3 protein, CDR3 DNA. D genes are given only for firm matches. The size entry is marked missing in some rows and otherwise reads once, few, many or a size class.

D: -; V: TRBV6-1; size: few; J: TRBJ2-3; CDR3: CALTHAGTHSTDTQYF; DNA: TGTGCCCTCACGCACGCCGGGACCCACAGCACAGATACGCAGTATTTT
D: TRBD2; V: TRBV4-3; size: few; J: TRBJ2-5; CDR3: CASSPGLATGGEETQYF; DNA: TGCGCCAGCAGCCCGGGACTAGCGACCGGAGGAGAAGAGACCCAGTACTTC
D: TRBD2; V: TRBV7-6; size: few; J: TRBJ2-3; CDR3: CASSLLAGVGDTQYF; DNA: TGTGCCAGCAGCCTGCTAGCGGGAGTGGGAGATACGCAGTATTTT
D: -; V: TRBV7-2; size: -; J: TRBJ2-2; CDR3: CASSLDRVGTGELFF; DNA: TGTGCCAGCAGCTTAGACAGGGTTGGCACCGGGGAGCTGTTTTTT
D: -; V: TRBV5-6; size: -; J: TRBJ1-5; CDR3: CASSLRWGPQHF; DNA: TGTGCCAGCAGCTTAAGGTGGGGGCCCCAGCATTTT
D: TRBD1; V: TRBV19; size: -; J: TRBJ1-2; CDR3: CASSTPGQGRSYGYTF; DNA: TGTGCCAGTAGTACCCCCGGACAGGGTAGATCCTATGGCTACACCTTC
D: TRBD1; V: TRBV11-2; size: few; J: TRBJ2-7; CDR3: CASSLSSGQGNYEQYF; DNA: TGTGCCAGCAGCTTAAGTTCCGGACAGGGGAACTACGAGCAGTACTTC
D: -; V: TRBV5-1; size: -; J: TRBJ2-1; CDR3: CASQTDPSKYNEQFF; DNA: TGCGCCAGCCAAACAGACCCTAGTAAATACAATGAGCAGTTCTTC
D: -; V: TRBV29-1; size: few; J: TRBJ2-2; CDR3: CSVPITGELFF; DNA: TGCAGCGTTCCAATCACCGGGGAGCTGTTTTTT
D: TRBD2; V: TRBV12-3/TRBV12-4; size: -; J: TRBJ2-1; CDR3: CASSSAGGAANEQFF; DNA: TGTGCCAGCAGTTCCGCGGGGGGGGCGGCCAATGAGCAGTTCTTC
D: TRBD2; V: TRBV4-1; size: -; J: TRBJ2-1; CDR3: CASSQDLAGVRRGEQFF; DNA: TGCGCCAGCAGCCAAGACCTAGCGGGAGTGCGGCGAGGTGAGCAGTTCTTC
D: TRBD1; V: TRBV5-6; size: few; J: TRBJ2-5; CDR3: CASSPDRGLETQYF; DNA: TGTGCCAGCAGCCCGGACAGGGGGCTAGAGACCCAGTACTTC
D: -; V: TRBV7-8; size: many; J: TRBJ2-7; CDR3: CASSSSPGGAYEQYF; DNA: TGTGCCAGCAGCTCTAGCCCCGGGGGCGCCTACGAGCAGTACTTC
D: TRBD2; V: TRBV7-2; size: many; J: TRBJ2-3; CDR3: CASSFTSVGNTQYF; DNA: TGTGCCAGCAGCTTCACTAGCGTTGGAAATACGCAGTATTTT
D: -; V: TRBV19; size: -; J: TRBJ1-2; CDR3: CASSRQDYGYTF; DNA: TGTGCCAGTAGTAGACAGGACTATGGCTACACCTTC
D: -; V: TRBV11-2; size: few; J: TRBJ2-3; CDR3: CASRPATSPDTQYF; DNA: TGTGCCAGCAGGCCAGCTACTAGCCCCGATACGCAGTATTTT
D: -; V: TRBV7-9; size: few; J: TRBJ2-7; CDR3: CASSLATRDEQYF; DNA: TGTGCCAGCAGCCTCGCGACTAGGGACGAGCAGTACTTC
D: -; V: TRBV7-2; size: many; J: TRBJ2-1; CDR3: CASSSYRDPYNEQFF; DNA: TGTGCCAGCAGCTCTTACCGGGACCCCTACAATGAGCAGTTCTTC
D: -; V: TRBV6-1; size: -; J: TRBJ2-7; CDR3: CASKRGPYEQYF; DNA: TGTGCCAGCAAGAGGGGCCCCTACGAGCAGTACTTC
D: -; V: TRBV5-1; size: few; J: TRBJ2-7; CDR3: CASSLEGAASEQYF; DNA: TGCGCCAGCAGCTTGGAGGGTGCCGCATCCGAGCAGTACTTC
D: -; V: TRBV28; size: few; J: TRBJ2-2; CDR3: CASSIRASGELFF; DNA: TGTGCCAGCAGTATCCGAGCCAGCGGGGAGCTGTTTTTT
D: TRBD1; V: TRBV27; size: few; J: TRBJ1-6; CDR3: CASTGGDRGTLNSPLHF; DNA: TGTGCCAGCACGGGGGGTGACAGGGGGACCCTAAATTCACCCCTCCACTTT
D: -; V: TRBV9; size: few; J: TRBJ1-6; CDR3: CASGSGSYNSPLHF; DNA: TGTGCCAGCGGGTCTGGGTCCTATAATTCACCCCTCCACTTT
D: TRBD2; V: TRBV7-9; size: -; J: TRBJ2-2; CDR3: CASSGTGLGATGELFF; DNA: TGTGCCAGCAGCGGAACGGGACTAGGAGCCACCGGGGAGCTGTTTTTT
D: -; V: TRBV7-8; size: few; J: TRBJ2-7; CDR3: CASSLAGPGGEQYF; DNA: TGTGCCAGCAGCTTAGCAGGGCCAGGGGGGGAGCAGTACTTC
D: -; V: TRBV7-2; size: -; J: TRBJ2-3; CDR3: CASSLTGFPSQDTQYF; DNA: TGTGCCAGCAGCTTAACAGGGTTTCCAAGTCAAGATACGCAGTATTTT
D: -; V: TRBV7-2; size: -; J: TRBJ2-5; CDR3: CASSDPQETQYF; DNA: TGTGCCAGCAGCGACCCCCAAGAGACCCAGTACTTC
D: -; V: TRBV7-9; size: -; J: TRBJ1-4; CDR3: CASSSQTHYTNEKLFF; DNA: TGTGCCAGCAGCTCCCAAACCCATTATACTAATGAAAAACTGTTTTTT
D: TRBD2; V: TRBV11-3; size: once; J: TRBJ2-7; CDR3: CASSLDGLAGVEEQYF; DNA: TGTGCCAGCAGCTTGGATGGACTAGCGGGAGTTGAAGAGCAGTACTTC
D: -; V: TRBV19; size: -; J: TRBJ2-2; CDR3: CASSVTRVANTGELFF; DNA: TGTGCCAGTAGCGTCACTAGGGTTGCGAACACCGGGGAGCTGTTTTTT
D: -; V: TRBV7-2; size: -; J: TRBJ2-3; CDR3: CASSLASTTDTQYF; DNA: TGTGCCAGCAGCTTAGCAAGTACCACAGATACGCAGTATTTT
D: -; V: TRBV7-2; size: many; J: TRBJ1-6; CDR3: CASSLVSMGDGALHF; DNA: TGTGCCAGCAGCTTAGTATCGATGGGAGACGGGGCGCTCCACTTT
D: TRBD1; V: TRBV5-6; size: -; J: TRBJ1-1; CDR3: CASSPGLYEWVRGRVAFF; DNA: TGTGCCAGCAGCCCGGGGCTGTACGAATGGGTCAGGGGGCGCGTAGCTTTCTTT
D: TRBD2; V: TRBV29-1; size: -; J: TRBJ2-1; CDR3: CSVGGTSGRNEQFF; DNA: TGCAGCGTCGGTGGGACTAGCGGGAGGAATGAGCAGTTCTTC
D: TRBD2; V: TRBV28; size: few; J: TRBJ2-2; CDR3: CASSLWAQGGSGELFF; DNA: TGTGCCAGCAGTTTATGGGCTCAGGGAGGGTCCGGGGAGCTGTTTTTT
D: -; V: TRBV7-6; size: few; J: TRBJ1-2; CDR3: CASSLYPRGRPNYGYTF; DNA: TGTGCCAGCAGCCTATACCCCCGGGGGCGCCCGAACTATGGCTACACCTTC
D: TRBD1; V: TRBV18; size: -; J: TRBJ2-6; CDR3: CASSPPTGPGANVLTF; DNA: TGTGCCAGCTCACCACCGACAGGGCCTGGGGCCAACGTCCTGACTTTC
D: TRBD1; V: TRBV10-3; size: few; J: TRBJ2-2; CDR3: CAIGDRLTGELFF; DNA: TGTGCCATCGGGGACAGACTAACCGGGGAGCTGTTTTTT
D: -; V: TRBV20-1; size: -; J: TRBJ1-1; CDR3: CSGTQGIDTEAFF; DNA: TGCAGTGGCACACAGGGAATCGACACTGAAGCTTTCTTT
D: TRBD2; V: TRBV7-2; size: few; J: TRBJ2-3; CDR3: CASSPQVAGDTQYF; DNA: TGTGCCAGCAGCCCCCAGGTAGCGGGAGATACGCAGTATTTT
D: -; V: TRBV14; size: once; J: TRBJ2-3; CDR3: CASSQARVTQYF; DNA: TGTGCCAGCAGCCAAGCGAGGGTAACGCAGTATTTT
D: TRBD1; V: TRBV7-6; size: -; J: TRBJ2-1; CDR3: CASSTLGQGAGEQFF; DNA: TGTGCCAGCAGCACCCTAGGACAGGGCGCGGGTGAGCAGTTCTTC